A selection of T cell receptor beta chains follows, all from one sample in a study of blood T cell repertoires in COVID-19. Generated by immunoSEQ multiplex PCR, the TCRdb table keeps only in-frame clones and is missing some. Among roughly 190,000 clones listed, roughly nine tenths were seen once. Sequencing was performed on peripheral blood. These receptors were collected from a young man with acute or convalescent COVID-19. Each CDR3 is given with its conserved first and last residue. D genes are given only for firm matches.

d_call j_call v_call cdr3_nt cdr3_aa
TRBD1 TRBJ2-2 TRBV24-1 TGTGCCACCAGTGACCCCGGGACAGGGAAGACCGGGGAGCTGTTTTTT CATSDPGTGKTGELFF
NA TRBJ1-2 TRBV9 TGTGCCAGCAGCGTACAGATTTCTAACTATGGCTACACCTTC CASSVQISNYGYTF
NA TRBJ2-7 TRBV2 TGTGCCAGCATGGGGGGTAACCCGCCGTCAACCTCCTACGAGCAGTACTTC CASMGGNPPSTSYEQYF
NA TRBJ1-5 TRBV27 TGTGCCAGCAGTTTTCTTAATCAGCCCCAGCATTTT CASSFLNQPQHF
NA TRBJ2-1 TRBV10-2 TGCGCCAGCAGTTGGACAGCCTACAATGAGCAGTTCTTC CASSWTAYNEQFF
NA TRBJ1-1 TRBV6-5 TGTGCCAGCAGTTACTGGGGGCGCGGGAACACTGAAGCTTTCTTT CASSYWGRGNTEAFF
NA TRBJ1-5 TRBV7-9 TGTGCCAGCAGCTTAGGTTCAGGTCAGCCCCAGCATTTT CASSLGSGQPQHF
NA TRBJ1-3 TRBV28 TGTGCCACCGCTCCCGGACACCTCTCTGGAAACACCATATATTTT CATAPGHLSGNTIYF
TRBD1 TRBJ1-4 TRBV2 TGTGCCAGCCTGCGGGACAGGGGAGCAACTAATGAAAAACTGTTTTTT CASLRDRGATNEKLFF
TRBD2 TRBJ2-5 TRBV10-1 TGCGCCAGCAGAGGGACTAGCGGGACCCAAGAGACCCAGTACTTC CASRGTSGTQETQYF
NA TRBJ2-7 TRBV5-6 TGTGCCAGCAGCTTAGGACAGTACTCCTACGAGCAGTACTTC CASSLGQYSYEQYF